Listed here are 12 T cell receptor beta chains from one sample, sequenced in a study of PD-L1 blockade in urothelial cancer. Time point reported: pretreatment peripheral blood. Generated by immunoSEQ multiplex PCR, the TCRdb table keeps only in-frame clones and is missing some. The table has 85,000 to 100,000 clones, around 86% seen once. This specimen consisted of PBMCs, obtained around atezolizumab (anti-PD-L1) treatment. All receptors derive from a man aged 55 to 70 with urothelial cancer.

The chain uses TRBV13 and TRBJ2-2; tentatively, D is TRBD2 (6 bases). Per germline, CDR1 PRHDT and CDR2 FYEKMQ (reference sequence). V gave up 7 bases and J gave up 1 base, with 19 bases separating them. The CDR3 spans 17 residues. The CDR3 protein is CASTPETGAKNTGELFF. CDR3 sequence (DNA): TGTGCCAGCACCCCTGAAACGGGAGCTAAGAACACCGGGGAGCTGTTTTTT.

CDR3 bases: TGTGCCAGCAGCTTAGGACAGGCATCTCCTCGCTACACCTTC. Protein: CASSLGQASPRYTF. The rearrangement joins TRBV7-3 to TRBJ1-2, with 7 bases lining up with TRBD1. Trimming removed 2 bases from V and 9 bases from J; junction bases left unmatched: 9. In germline, CDR1 is SGHTA, CDR2 FQGTGA. This CDR3 contains 14 residues. The variable domain in full, with the rest retrieved from reference TRBV7-3 and TRBJ1-2, is GAGVSQTPSNKVTEKGKYVELRCDPISGHTALYWYRQSLGQGPEFLIYFQGTGAADDSGLPNDRFFAVRPEGSVSTLKIQRTERGDSAVYLCASSLGQASPRYTFGSGTRLTVV.

CDR3 in DNA: TGCAGCGTTGAAGATCGCGAGGTACGGGAAAAACTGTTTTTT. Amino acid sequence: CSVEDREVREKLFF. V gene TRBV29-1 combines with J gene TRBJ1-4; no reliable D call. CDR3 length equals 14 residues. V lost 0 bases and J lost 8, with 13 bases in between. Looked up from germline, CDR1 is SQVTM and CDR2 is ANQGSEA.

This chain joins TRBV6-1 and TRBJ1-2; D gene ambiguous. Trimming left V 0 bases short and J 5 bases short, with 13 bases between. Germline CDR1 MNHNS, CDR2 SASEGT. CDR3 length: 15 residues. The DNA of the CDR3 is TGTGCCAGCAGTGAAGCGCAGATGTCGGAGTATGGCTACACCTTC. Residues: CASSEAQMSEYGYTF.

This chain uses TRBV9 with TRBJ2-1, with 12 bases identical to TRBD2. This CDR3 comprises 17 residues. Germline-derived CDR1 and CDR2 are SGDLS and YYNGEE. V lost 2 bases, J lost 6 bases, and 9 bases stayed unmatched. The CDR3 DNA reads TGTGCCAGCAGCGTGACACCGGGACTAGCGGGTGGCAATGAGCAGTTCTTC. This codes for CASSVTPGLAGGNEQFF.

The chain combines TRBV28 with TRBJ2-7; TRBD1 matches 11 bases. This CDR3 region has 15 residues. CDR1 and CDR2 (germline): MDHEN, SYDVKM. Trimming took 7 bases from V and 3 from J; bases not matched to a gene: 8. CDR3 loop: CASIGRGTGGYEQYF. CDR3 DNA sequence: TGTGCCAGCATCGGGAGAGGGACAGGGGGCTACGAGCAGTACTTC.

The chain couples TRBV5-1 to TRBJ1-1, with unresolved D. The CDR3 consists of 13 residues. Trimming pared 1 base from V and 4 bases from J, leaving 8 bases between. The V gene's germline CDR1 is SGHRS and CDR2 YFSETQ. The CDR3 DNA is TGCGCCAGCAGCTTGTACGCGGGCACTGAAGCTTTCTTT. Protein product: CASSLYAGTEAFF.

The DNA for the CDR3 is TGTGCCAGCAGCAACAGGGAACTATCCTACGAGCAGTACTTC. This gives the protein CASSNRELSYEQYF. The chain carries TRBV28 and TRBJ2-7, with TRBD1 as a possible D gene (6 bases). V gave up 6 bases and J gave up 1 base, with 13 bases separating them. Germline CDR1 MDHEN, CDR2 SYDVKM. The CDR3 is made up of 14 amino acids.

This chain links TRBV7-6 with TRBJ2-7; TRBD2 might be the D (6 bases). V lost 5 bases and J 10 bases, leaving 15 bases between the germline ends. Germline V lookup: CDR1 SGHVS, CDR2 FNYEAQ. This CDR3 contains 12 residues. The CDR3 spells CASSPRTGDQYF. In DNA form, the CDR3 reads TGTGCCAGCAGCCCCCGGACGGGGGATCAGTACTTC.

The rearrangement joins TRBV27 to TRBJ1-1; 12 bases line up with TRBD1. The V and J ends lost 4 bases and 1 base, in that order; junction bases with no gene match: 1. CDR3 length equals 15 residues. The germline CDR1 and CDR2 sequences are MNHEY and SMNVEV (reference sequence). The CDR3 nucleotides read TGTGCCAGCAGTTGGGACAGGGGGCAGAACACTGAAGCTTTCTTT. Its translation: CASSWDRGQNTEAFF.

This clone has a handful of counts. This rearrangement joins TRBV7-9 to TRBJ1-1; D is ambiguous. Trimming took off 8 bases at V and 7 bases at J, with 14 bases between the two ends. Germline V gene data show CDR1 as SEHNR and CDR2 as FQNEAQ (reference sequence). The CDR3 totals 12 residues. CDR3 region: CASGSRSGEAFF. The DNA of the CDR3 is TGTGCCAGCGGATCGAGGTCCGGTGAAGCTTTCTTT. The complete variable domain, with remaining parts taken from reference TRBV7-9 and TRBJ1-1, reads DTGVSQNPRHKITKRGQNVTFRCDPISEHNRLYWYRQTLGQGPEFLTYFQNEAQLEKSRLLSDRFSAERPKGSFSTLEIQRTEQGDSAMYLCASGSRSGEAFFGQGTRLTVV.

A single count supports this clone. The chain combines TRBV10-3 with TRBJ2-1, with 7 bases fitting TRBD1. The trim removed 6 bases at V and 4 bases at J, leaving 9 bases unmatched. The CDR3 sequence is 15 residues long. Germline CDR1 ENHRY, CDR2 SYGVKD. Here the CDR3 DNA reads TGTGCCATCAGCGTCCGGGACAGCCGTTACAATGAGCAGTTCTTC. Protein sequence: CAISVRDSRYNEQFF.